Below are 6 T cell receptor beta chains sequenced from a single sample in a study of cytomegalovirus exposure and HLA in healthy donors. The PCR employed 60 Vbeta primers together with 13 Jbeta primers. Clones were read by immunoSEQ multiplex PCR, and TCRdb kept only the in-frame ones, dropping some. The data hold about 110,000 clones, with approximately 79% observed a single time. Sequenced sample: PBMCs. All receptors derive from a man aged 55 to 70 in good health and CMV-seronegative.

The rearrangement joins TRBV5-6 to TRBJ1-2, with 8 bases matching TRBD1. The germline gives CDR1 SGHDT, CDR2 YYEEEE. With 2 bases clipped from V and 7 bases from J, the junction kept 10 bases outside the gene matches. The CDR3 loop spans 15 amino acids. This CDR3 is CASSLAGTGLSGYTF. Written as DNA, the CDR3 is TGTGCCAGCAGCTTAGCCGGGACAGGCCTTAGTGGCTACACCTTC.

The chain joins TRBV5-4 to TRBJ1-1; D is perhaps TRBD1 (6 bases). This CDR3 has 14 amino acids. V lost 0 bases, J lost 4 bases, and 10 bases lay in between. Germline V gene lookup returns CDR1 SGHNT and CDR2 YYREEE (reference sequence). This CDR3 is CASSLGGRSTEAFF. DNA of the CDR3: TGTGCCAGCAGCTTGGGGGGGCGAAGCACTGAAGCTTTCTTT.

The chain joins TRBV5-1 to TRBJ2-7; possible D gene TRBD2, 6 bases. The V end was cut by 4 bases, the J end by 6 bases, with 8 bases between. CDR1 and CDR2 (germline): SGHRS, YFSETQ. The CDR3 totals 11 residues. CDR3 loop: CASSVGGEQYF. CDR3 DNA sequence: TGCGCCAGCAGCGTCGGGGGCGAGCAGTACTTC. The complete variable domain, with remaining parts taken from reference TRBV5-1 and TRBJ2-7, reads KAGVTQTPRYLIKTRGQQVTLSCSPISGHRSVSWYQQTPGQGLQFLFEYFSETQRNKGNFPGRFSGRQFSNSRSEMNVSTLELGDSALYLCASSVGGEQYFGPGTRLTVT.

The V and J genes are TRBV19 and TRBJ2-6; D not resolved. V dropped 7 bases and J dropped 1 base, with 17 bases sitting between them. The germline V gene encodes CDR1 LNHDA and CDR2 SQIVND (reference sequence). The CDR3 loop spans 17 amino acids. This chain's CDR3 is CASTPRPALSGANVLTF. CDR3 sequence (DNA): TGTGCCAGTACGCCCAGGCCGGCCCTATCTGGGGCCAACGTCCTGACTTTC.

V is TRBV7-3 and J is TRBJ2-2; TRBD1 agrees at 8 bases. V lost 1 base and J lost 1; bases outside the gene matches: 8. The CDR3 length is 18 residues. The germline V gene has CDR1 SGHTA and CDR2 FQGTGA. The CDR3 DNA sequence: TGTGCCAGCAGCTTAAACCCCGTTGGGACAGGGAACACCGGGGAGCTGTTTTTT. Amino acids: CASSLNPVGTGNTGELFF.

The J gene is TRBJ2-1, the V gene TRBV29-1; 9 bases align to TRBD2. CDR3 length: 16 residues. The ends lost 1 base at V and 7 bases at J; junction bases unmatched: 11. The V gene's germline CDR1 is SQVTM and CDR2 ANQGSEA. CDR3 in DNA: TGCAGCGTTGAAGGATGGCGGGGGGGTTCGTGGAATGAGCAGTTCTTC. Translation: CSVEGWRGGSWNEQFF.